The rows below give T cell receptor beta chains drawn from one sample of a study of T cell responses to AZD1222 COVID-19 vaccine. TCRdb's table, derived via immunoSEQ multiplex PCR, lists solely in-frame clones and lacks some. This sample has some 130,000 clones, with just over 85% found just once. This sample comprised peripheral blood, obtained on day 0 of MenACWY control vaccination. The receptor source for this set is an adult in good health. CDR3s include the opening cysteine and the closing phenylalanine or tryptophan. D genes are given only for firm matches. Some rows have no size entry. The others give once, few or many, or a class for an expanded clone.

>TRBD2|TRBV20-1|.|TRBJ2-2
CSASSLAGVRTGELFF
TGCAGTGCTAGTTCTCTAGCGGGAGTTCGAACCGGGGAGCTGTTTTTT
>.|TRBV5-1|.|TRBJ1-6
CASSSRGQQYEALHF
TGCGCCAGCAGCTCCCGAGGGCAGCAGTATGAAGCCCTCCACTTT
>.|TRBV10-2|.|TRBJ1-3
CASSPDSIDTIYF
TGCGCCAGCAGCCCGGACAGCATCGACACCATATATTTT
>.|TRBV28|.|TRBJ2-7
CASRSGTPPYEQYF
TGTGCCAGCAGAAGTGGCACACCTCCCTACGAGCAGTACTTC
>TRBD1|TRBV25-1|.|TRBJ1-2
CASSRTGASGYTF
TGTGCCAGCAGTCGGACAGGGGCGTCAGGCTACACCTTC
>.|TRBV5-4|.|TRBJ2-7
CASSPGGARDEQYF
TGTGCCAGCAGCCCCGGAGGTGCCAGGGACGAGCAGTACTTC
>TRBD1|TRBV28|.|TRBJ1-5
CASSSYGQGWNQPQHF
TGTGCCAGCAGTTCTTACGGACAGGGGTGGAATCAGCCCCAGCATTTT
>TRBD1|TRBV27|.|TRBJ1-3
CASRDRGRGNTIYF
TGTGCCAGCAGGGACAGGGGAAGGGGAAACACCATATATTTT
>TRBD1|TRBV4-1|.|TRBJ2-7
CASSHFGTGGSYEQYF
TGCGCCAGCAGCCACTTTGGGACAGGGGGATCCTACGAGCAGTACTTC
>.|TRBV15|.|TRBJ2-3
CATSRDRGGDTQYF
TGTGCCACCAGCAGAGACAGGGGCGGGGATACGCAGTATTTT
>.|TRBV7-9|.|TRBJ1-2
CASSLQKTGLEGYTF
TGTGCCAGCAGCTTACAGAAAACAGGGTTGGAGGGCTACACCTTC
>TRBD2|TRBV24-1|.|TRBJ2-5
CATSDSTPGGGTQYF
TGTGCCACCAGTGATTCGACGCCGGGGGGAGGGACCCAGTACTTC
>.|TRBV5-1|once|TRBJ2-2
CASSRAKGVVGELFF
TGCGCCAGCAGCCGGGCAAAGGGCGTGGTCGGGGAGCTGTTTTTT
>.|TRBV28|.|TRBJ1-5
CASSFKRQPQHF
TGTGCCAGCAGTTTTAAGAGACAGCCCCAGCATTTT
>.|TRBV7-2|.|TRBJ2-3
CASSLGTARTDTQYF
TGTGCCAGCAGCTTAGGTACAGCTCGCACAGATACGCAGTATTTT
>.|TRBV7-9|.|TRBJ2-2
CASSLKGELAGELFF
TGTGCCAGCAGCTTAAAGGGTGAGCTGGCCGGGGAGCTGTTTTTT
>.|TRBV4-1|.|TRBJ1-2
CASSQHRAVDHYGYTF
TGCGCCAGCAGCCAGCACAGGGCAGTCGACCACTATGGCTACACCTTC
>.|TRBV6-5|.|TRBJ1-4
CASFRGEKLFF
TGTGCCAGCTTCAGGGGTGAAAAACTGTTTTTT
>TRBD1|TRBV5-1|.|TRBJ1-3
CASSPGQGSGNTIYF
TGCGCCAGCAGCCCGGGACAGGGCTCAGGAAACACCATATATTTT
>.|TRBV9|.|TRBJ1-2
CASSLQGYGYTF
TGTGCCAGCAGCTTGCAGGGTTATGGCTACACCTTC
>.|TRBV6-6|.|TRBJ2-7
CASREIGEGEQYF
TGTGCCAGCAGGGAGATAGGCGAAGGCGAGCAGTACTTC
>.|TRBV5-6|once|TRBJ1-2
CASSEVAGPNYGYTF
TGTGCCAGCAGCGAGGTGGCAGGGCCTAACTATGGCTACACCTTC
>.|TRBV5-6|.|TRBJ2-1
CASSRLEGPYNEQFF
TGTGCCAGCAGCCGCCTGGAGGGTCCCTACAATGAGCAGTTCTTC
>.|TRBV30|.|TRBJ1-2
CAWRATFDIGYGYTF
TGTGCCTGGAGAGCCACCTTCGACATAGGCTATGGCTACACCTTC
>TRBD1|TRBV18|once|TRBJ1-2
CASSPLGTGGEVGYTF
TGTGCCAGCTCACCCTTGGGGACAGGGGGCGAAGTCGGCTACACCTTC
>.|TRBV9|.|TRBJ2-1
CASSVELGRGVEQFF
TGTGCCAGCAGCGTAGAGCTGGGCAGGGGGGTTGAGCAGTTCTTC
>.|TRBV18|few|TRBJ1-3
CASSSPPEGNTIYF
TGTGCCAGCTCGTCCCCCCCTGAAGGAAACACCATATATTTT
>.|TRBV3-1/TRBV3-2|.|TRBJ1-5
CASSPGLNQPQHF
TGTGCCAGCAGCCCCGGACTCAATCAGCCCCAGCATTTT
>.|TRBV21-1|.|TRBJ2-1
CASSSPGTSGRYLVYNEQFF
TGTGCCAGCAGCTCCCCCGGGACTAGCGGGAGGTATCTTGTTTACAATGAGCAGTTCTTC
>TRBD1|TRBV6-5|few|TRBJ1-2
CASKIQGNYGYTF
TGTGCCAGCAAGATACAGGGGAACTATGGCTACACCTTC
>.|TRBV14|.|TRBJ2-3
CASSQYRDTQYF
TGTGCCAGCAGCCAATATAGGGATACGCAGTATTTT
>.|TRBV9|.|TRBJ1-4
CASSVSQANEKLFF
TGTGCCAGCAGCGTGTCCCAGGCTAATGAAAAACTGTTTTTT
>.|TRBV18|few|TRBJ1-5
CASSSGHNQPQHF
TGTGCCAGCTCATCGGGACATAATCAGCCCCAGCATTTT
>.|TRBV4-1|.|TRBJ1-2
CASSQGGANYGYTF
TGCGCCAGCAGCCAGGGCGGGGCCAACTATGGCTACACCTTC
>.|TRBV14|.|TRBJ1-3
CASSQDPGRAGNTIYF
TGTGCCAGCAGCCAAGATCCAGGCAGGGCAGGAAACACCATATATTTT
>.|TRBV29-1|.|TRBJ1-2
CRVRTEADGYTF
TGCAGGGTCCGGACGGAGGCGGATGGCTACACCTTC